These 14 T cell receptor beta chains were sequenced from one sample in a study of blood T cell repertoires in COVID-19. Here immunoSEQ multiplex PCR was the method, and the copy in TCRdb shows in-frame clones only, minus some. The data contain about 160,000 clones, roughly 83% of them singletons. The source material was peripheral blood. Receptor source: an elderly woman with active or convalescent COVID-19.

The gene calls are TRBV10-3 and TRBJ2-7; D may be TRBD1 (5 bases). Germline CDR1 is ENHRY and CDR2 is SYGVKD. Deletions cut 2 bases from V and 7 bases from J, with 24 bases between. The CDR3 sequence is 17 residues long. This CDR3 is CAISERTTENPGKEQYF. As DNA, the CDR3 is TGTGCCATCAGTGAGAGAACAACAGAGAACCCAGGGAAGGAGCAGTACTTC.

V usage is TRBV5-1 and J usage is TRBJ1-1; TRBD1 aligns across 12 bases. Trimming cost V 7 bases and J 4 bases; bases outside gene matches: 5. Germline V gene lookup returns CDR1 SGHRS and CDR2 YFSETQ. The CDR3 loop spans 14 amino acids. The CDR3 DNA reads TGCGCCAGCGGAACGGGACAGGGGGCCACTGAAGCTTTCTTT. Residues: CASGTGQGATEAFF.

V usage is TRBV7-2 and J usage is TRBJ1-1, with 7 positions matching TRBD1. In germline, CDR1 is SGHTA, CDR2 FQGNSA. The trim removed 5 bases at V and 0 bases at J, leaving 6 bases unmatched. The CDR3 is 15 amino acids. Here the CDR3 reads CASSAGRGMNTEAFF. The CDR3 DNA reads as TGTGCCAGCAGCGCAGGCAGGGGGATGAACACTGAAGCTTTCTTT.

V is TRBV2 and J is TRBJ1-1, with D perhaps TRBD1 (5 bases). The CDR3 spans 13 residues. Looked up from germline, CDR1 is SNHLY and CDR2 is FYNNEI. V lost 6 bases and J 3 bases, leaving 11 bases between the germline ends. Here the CDR3 DNA reads TGTGCCAGCAGCCAACAGGCGGACACTGAAGCTTTCTTT. As protein: CASSQQADTEAFF. The variable domain in full, with the rest retrieved from reference TRBV2 and TRBJ1-1, is EPEVTQTPSHQVTQMGQEVILRCVPISNHLYFYWYRQILGQKVEFLVSFYNNEISEKSEIFDDQFSVERPDGSNFTLKIRSTKLEDSAMYFCASSQQADTEAFFGQGTRLTVV.

CDR3 in amino acids: CASSLSGQGVGAGELFF. CDR3 in DNA: TGTGCCAGCAGTCTAAGTGGACAGGGGGTAGGCGCCGGGGAGCTGTTTTTT. The V call is TRBV25-1, the J call TRBJ2-2; 10 nucleotides line up with TRBD1. The CDR3 sequence is 17 residues long. Germline lookup yields CDR1 MGHDK and CDR2 SYGVNS. V dropped 5 bases and J dropped 6; count of bases not matched to a gene: 12.

J is TRBJ1-1 and V is TRBV5-6; D gene ambiguous. This CDR3 is built from 16 residues. Germline CDR1 is SGHDT and CDR2 is YYEEEE. Deletions cut 1 base from V and 0 bases from J, with 13 bases between. The CDR3 nucleotides read TGTGCCAGCAGCTTGTCGTATATCGGGTTGAACACTGAAGCTTTCTTT. This sequence encodes CASSLSYIGLNTEAFF. The full variable domain, rest sourced from reference TRBV5-6 and TRBJ1-1, is DAGVTQSPTHLIKTRGQQVTLRCSPKSGHDTVSWYQQALGQGPQFIFQYYEEEERQRGNFPDRFSGHQFPNYSSELNVNALLLGDSALYLCASSLSYIGLNTEAFFGQGTRLTVV.

V and J are TRBV10-3 and TRBJ1-5; D call uncertain. Germline V CDR1 and CDR2: ENHRY, SYGVKD. This CDR3 spans 15 amino acids. Deletions cut 3 bases from V and 0 bases from J, with 9 bases between. CDR3 DNA sequence: TGTGCCATCAGTGATGGGCAGTATAGCAATCAGCCCCAGCATTTT. This gives the protein CAISDGQYSNQPQHF.

This clone was detected only once. This chain uses TRBV29-1 with TRBJ1-2; the match to TRBD1 covers 11 bases. This CDR3 is 15 amino acids long. With 7 bases clipped from V and 6 bases from J, the junction kept 13 bases outside the gene matches. Germline V gene data show CDR1 as SQVTM and CDR2 as ANQGSEA. In DNA, the CDR3 is TGCAGCGCGGGGACAGGGGGAATATCTATGAATGGCTACACCTTC. Its translation: CSAGTGGISMNGYTF.

The V call is TRBV7-2, the J call TRBJ2-5; TRBD2 aligns across 8 bases. CDR3 length: 16 amino acids. V trimming: 5 bases; J trimming: 4 bases; junction bases outside the gene matches: 12. The germline CDR1 and CDR2 sequences are SGHTA and FQGNSA. The CDR3 bases are TGTGCCAGCAGCCCCTTCCCCCGGGGGGGTGGAGAGACCCAGTACTTC. This codes for CASSPFPRGGGETQYF.

This clone was detected only a few times. The same CDR3 arises from other DNA sequences in this sample as well. As DNA, the CDR3 is TGTGCCAGCAGCGTAGGGACAGGGGCCAACACTGAAGCTTTCTTT. Protein product: CASSVGTGANTEAFF. This chain joins TRBV9 and TRBJ1-1, with TRBD1 identical over 9 bases. J was trimmed by 2 bases and V by 0 bases; bases with no gene match: 2. The germline V gene has CDR1 SGDLS and CDR2 YYNGEE. The length of the CDR3 is 15 residues.

This chain joins TRBV5-1 and TRBJ2-2; 7 nucleotides match TRBD2. Germline V gene data show CDR1 as SGHRS and CDR2 as YFSETQ. The ends lost 4 bases at V and 1 base at J; junction bases unmatched: 16. This CDR3 comprises 19 residues. The CDR3 coding sequence is TGCGCCAGCAGCCCTAAGACAGTTAGACTAGCTGGGAACACCGGGGAGCTGTTTTTT. It yields the protein CASSPKTVRLAGNTGELFF.

The rearrangement links TRBV4-1 to TRBJ2-1; a weak D match, TRBD2 (6 bases). The CDR3 extends over 16 amino acids. V gave up 6 bases and J gave up 3 bases, with 18 bases separating them. Per the germline V gene, CDR1 is MGHRA and CDR2 is YSYEKL. The CDR3 region is CASSPNPTGDYNEQFF. The CDR3, as DNA: TGCGCCAGCAGTCCCAATCCAACGGGGGACTACAATGAGCAGTTCTTC.

CDR3 DNA: TGTGCCAGTAGTATAGAGCAGGGGCTTTCTAATGAAAAACTGTTTTTT. This encodes CASSIEQGLSNEKLFF. The genes are TRBV19 and TRBJ1-4; TRBD1 is a possible D gene (6 bases). The CDR3 runs to 16 residues. Germline CDR1 LNHDA, CDR2 SQIVND (reference sequence). Trimming cost V 0 bases and J 3 bases, with 11 bases left between them. The full variable domain, with the rest looked up from reference TRBV19 and TRBJ1-4, is DGGITQSPKYLFRKEGQNVTLSCEQNLNHDAMYWYRQDPGQGLRLIYYSQIVNDFQKGDIAEGYSVSREKKESFPLTVTSAQKNPTAFYLCASSIEQGLSNEKLFFGSGTQLSVL.

V gene TRBV30 combines with J gene TRBJ2-7; perhaps TRBD2 as D (6 bases). The germline gives CDR1 GTSNPN, CDR2 SVGIG (reference sequence). This CDR3 has 12 residues. V lost 2 bases and J 6 bases, leaving 11 bases between the germline ends. The CDR3 DNA follows: TGTGCCTGGAGTCCGGGAGTGGGCGAGCAGTACTTC. It specifies CAWSPGVGEQYF.